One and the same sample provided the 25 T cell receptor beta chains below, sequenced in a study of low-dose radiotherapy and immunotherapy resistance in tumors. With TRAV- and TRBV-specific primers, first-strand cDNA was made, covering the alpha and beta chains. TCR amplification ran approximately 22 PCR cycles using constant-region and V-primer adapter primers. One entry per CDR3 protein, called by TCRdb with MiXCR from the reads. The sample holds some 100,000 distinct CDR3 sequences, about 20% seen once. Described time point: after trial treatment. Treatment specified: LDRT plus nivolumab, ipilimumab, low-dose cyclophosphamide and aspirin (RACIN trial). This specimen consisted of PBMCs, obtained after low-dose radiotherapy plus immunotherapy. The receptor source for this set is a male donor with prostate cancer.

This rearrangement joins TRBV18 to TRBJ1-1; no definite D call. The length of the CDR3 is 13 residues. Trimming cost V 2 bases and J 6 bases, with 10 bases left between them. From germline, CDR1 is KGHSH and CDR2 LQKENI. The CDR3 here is CASSPGQRAEAFF. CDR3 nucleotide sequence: TGTGCCAGCTCACCAGGTCAGCGGGCTGAAGCTTTCTTT.

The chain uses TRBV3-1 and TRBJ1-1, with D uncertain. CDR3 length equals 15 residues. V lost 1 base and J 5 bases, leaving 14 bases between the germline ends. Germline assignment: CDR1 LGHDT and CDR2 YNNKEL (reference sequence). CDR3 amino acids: CASSQVGSVRTEAFF. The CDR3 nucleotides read TGTGCCAGCAGCCAAGTGGGCAGTGTAAGAACTGAAGCTTTCTTT.

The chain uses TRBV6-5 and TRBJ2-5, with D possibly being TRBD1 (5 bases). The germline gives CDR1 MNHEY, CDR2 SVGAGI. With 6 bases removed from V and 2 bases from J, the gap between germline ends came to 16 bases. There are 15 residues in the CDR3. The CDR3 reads CASRAEGVPQETQYF. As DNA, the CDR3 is TGTGCCAGCAGAGCTGAAGGGGTGCCGCAAGAGACCCAGTACTTC.

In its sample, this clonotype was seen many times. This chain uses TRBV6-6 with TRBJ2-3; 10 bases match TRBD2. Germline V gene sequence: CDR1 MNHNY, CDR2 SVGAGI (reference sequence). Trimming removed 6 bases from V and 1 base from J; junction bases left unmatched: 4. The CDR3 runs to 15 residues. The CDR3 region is CASRVGLAGTDTQYF. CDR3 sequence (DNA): TGTGCCAGCAGGGTAGGACTAGCGGGCACAGATACGCAGTATTTT.

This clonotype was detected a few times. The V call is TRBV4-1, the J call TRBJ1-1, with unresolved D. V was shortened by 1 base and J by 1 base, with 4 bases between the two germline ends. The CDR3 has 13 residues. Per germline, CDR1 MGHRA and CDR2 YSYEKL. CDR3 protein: CASSQGTNTEAFF. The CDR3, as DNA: TGCGCCAGCAGCCAAGGCACGAACACTGAAGCTTTCTTT.

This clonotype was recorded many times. The CDR3 protein is CASSLGGNTEAFF. The CDR3 nucleotides read TGTGCCAGCAGCCTCGGGGGGAACACTGAAGCTTTCTTT. V gene TRBV12-3 or TRBV12-4 combines with J gene TRBJ1-1; maybe TRBD1 (5 bases). Trimming left V 6 bases short and J 1 base short, with 9 bases between. The CDR3 loop spans 13 amino acids.

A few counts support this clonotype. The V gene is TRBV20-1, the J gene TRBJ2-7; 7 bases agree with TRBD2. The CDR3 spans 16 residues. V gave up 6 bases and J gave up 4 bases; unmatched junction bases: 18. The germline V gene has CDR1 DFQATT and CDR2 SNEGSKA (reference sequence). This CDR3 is CSAPDGGSGPPYEQYF. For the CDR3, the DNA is TGCAGTGCCCCCGACGGCGGTAGCGGGCCTCCGTACGAGCAGTACTTC.

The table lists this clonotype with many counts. The CDR3 reads CATRRQGEQGTQYF. Here the CDR3 DNA reads TGTGCCACGAGGCGCCAGGGGGAACAGGGGACGCAGTATTTT. V is TRBV12-3 or TRBV12-4 and J is TRBJ2-3; 7 bases align to TRBD1. The CDR3 length is 14 residues. Losses at the gene ends were 10 bases for V and 9 bases for J; bases not matched to a gene: 16.

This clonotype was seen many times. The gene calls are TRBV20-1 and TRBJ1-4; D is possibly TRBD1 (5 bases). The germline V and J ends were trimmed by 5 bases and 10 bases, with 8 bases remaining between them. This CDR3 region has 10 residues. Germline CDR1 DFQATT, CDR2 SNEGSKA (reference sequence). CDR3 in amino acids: CSAEGTKLFF. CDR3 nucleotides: TGCAGTGCTGAGGGGACAAAACTGTTTTTT.

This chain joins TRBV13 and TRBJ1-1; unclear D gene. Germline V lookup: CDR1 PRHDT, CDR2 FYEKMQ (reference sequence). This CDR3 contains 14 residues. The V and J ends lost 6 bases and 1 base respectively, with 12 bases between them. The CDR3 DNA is TGTGCCAGCAGTTCCGACGGCCAGAACACTGAAGCTTTCTTT. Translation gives CASSSDGQNTEAFF.

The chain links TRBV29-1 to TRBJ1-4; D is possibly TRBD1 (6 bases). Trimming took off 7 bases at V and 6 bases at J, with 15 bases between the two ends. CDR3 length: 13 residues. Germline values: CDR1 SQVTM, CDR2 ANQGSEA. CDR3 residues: CSASRGLDEKLFF. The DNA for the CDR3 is TGCAGCGCATCTAGGGGGTTGGATGAAAAACTGTTTTTT.

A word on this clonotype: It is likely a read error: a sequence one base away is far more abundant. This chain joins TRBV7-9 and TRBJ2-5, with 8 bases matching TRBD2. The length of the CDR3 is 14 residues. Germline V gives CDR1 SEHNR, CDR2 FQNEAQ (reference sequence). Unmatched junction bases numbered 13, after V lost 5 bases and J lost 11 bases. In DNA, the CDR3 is TGTGCCAGCAGCACTACGACTAGCGCCAATGAGCAGTACTTC. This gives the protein CASSTTTSANEQYF.

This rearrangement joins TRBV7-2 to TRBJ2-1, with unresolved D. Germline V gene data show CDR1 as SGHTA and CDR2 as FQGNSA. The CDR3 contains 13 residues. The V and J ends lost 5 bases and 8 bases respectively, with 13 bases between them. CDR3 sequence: CASSPARGHEQFF. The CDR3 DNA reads TGTGCCAGCAGCCCCGCGCGAGGCCATGAGCAGTTCTTC. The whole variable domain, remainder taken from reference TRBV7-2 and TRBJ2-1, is GAGVSQSPSNKVTEKGKDVELRCDPISGHTALYWYRQSLGQGLEFLIYFQGNSAPDKSGLPSDRFSAERTGGSVSTLTIQRTQQEDSAVYLCASSPARGHEQFFGPGTRLTVL.

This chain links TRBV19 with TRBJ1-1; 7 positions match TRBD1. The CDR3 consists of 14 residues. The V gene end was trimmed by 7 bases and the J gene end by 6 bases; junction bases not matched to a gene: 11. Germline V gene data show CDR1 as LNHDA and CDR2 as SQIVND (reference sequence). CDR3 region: CASKPDRASAEAFF. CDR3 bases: TGTGCCAGTAAACCTGACAGGGCGTCAGCTGAAGCTTTCTTT.

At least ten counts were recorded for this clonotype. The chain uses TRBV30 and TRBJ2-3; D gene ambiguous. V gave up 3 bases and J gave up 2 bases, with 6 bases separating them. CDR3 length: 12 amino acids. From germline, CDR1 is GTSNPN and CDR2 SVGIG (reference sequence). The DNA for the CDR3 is TGTGCCTGGAGCGCCCCCACAGATACGCAGTATTTT. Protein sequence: CAWSAPTDTQYF.

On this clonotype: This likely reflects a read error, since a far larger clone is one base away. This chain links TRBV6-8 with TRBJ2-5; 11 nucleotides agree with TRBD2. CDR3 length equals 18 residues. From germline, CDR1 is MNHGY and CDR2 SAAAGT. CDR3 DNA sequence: TGTTCCAGCAGTGAAGAGGGTAGCGGGGGGGCCGACCTAGAGACCCAGTACTTC. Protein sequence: CSSSEEGSGGADLETQYF.

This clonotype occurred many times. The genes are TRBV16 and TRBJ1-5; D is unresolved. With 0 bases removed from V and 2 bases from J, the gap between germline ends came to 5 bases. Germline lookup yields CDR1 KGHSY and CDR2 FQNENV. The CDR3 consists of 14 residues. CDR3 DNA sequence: TGTGCCAGCAGCCAATCGGCCCGCAATCAGCCCCAGCATTTT. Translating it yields CASSQSARNQPQHF. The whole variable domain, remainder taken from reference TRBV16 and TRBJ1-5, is GEEVAQTPKHLVRGEGQKAKLYCAPIKGHSYVFWYQQVLKNEFKFLISFQNENVFDETGMPKERFSAKCLPNSPCSLEIQATKLEDSAVYFCASSQSARNQPQHFGDGTRLSIL.

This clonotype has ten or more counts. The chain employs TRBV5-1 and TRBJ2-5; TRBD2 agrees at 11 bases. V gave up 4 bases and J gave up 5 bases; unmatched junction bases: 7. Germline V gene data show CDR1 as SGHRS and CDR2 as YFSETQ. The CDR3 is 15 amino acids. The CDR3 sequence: CASSLTSGMGETQYF. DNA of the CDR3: TGCGCCAGCAGCCTGACTAGCGGGATGGGGGAGACCCAGTACTTC.

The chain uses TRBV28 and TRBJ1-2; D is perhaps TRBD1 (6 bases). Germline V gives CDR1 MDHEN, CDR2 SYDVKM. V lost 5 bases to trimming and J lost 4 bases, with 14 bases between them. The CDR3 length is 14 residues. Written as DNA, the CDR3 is TGTGCCAGCAGTCCGGGGACATCGGGCTATGGCTACACCTTC. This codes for CASSPGTSGYGYTF.

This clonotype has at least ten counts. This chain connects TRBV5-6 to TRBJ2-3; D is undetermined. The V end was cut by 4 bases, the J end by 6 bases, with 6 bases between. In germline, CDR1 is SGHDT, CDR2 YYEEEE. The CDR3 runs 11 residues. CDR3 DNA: TGTGCCAGCAGCCTGATCGATACGCAGTATTTT. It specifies CASSLIDTQYF.

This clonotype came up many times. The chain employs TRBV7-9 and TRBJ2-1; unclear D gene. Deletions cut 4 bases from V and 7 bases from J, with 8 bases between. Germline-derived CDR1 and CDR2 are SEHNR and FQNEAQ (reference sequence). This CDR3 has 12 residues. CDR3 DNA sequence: TGTGCCAGCAGCTACCCTGGAAATGAGCAGTTCTTC. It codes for CASSYPGNEQFF.

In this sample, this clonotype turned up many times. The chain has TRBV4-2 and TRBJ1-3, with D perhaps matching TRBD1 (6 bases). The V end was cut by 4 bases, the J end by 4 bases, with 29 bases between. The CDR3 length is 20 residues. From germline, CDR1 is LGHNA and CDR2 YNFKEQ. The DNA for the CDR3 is TGTGCCAGCAGCCGCCAGCTAGGGTCTGGGACACCCGGAGAGGGAAACACCATATATTTT. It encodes CASSRQLGSGTPGEGNTIYF.

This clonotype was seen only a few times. The CDR3 sequence: CAWSIGAANSPLHF. CDR3 nucleotides: TGTGCCTGGAGCATCGGAGCGGCGAATTCACCCCTCCACTTT. The chain carries TRBV30 and TRBJ1-6, with D hard to call. The CDR3 runs to 14 residues. Germline lookup yields CDR1 GTSNPN and CDR2 SVGIG (reference sequence). V was shortened by 3 bases and J by 7 bases, with 13 bases between the two germline ends.

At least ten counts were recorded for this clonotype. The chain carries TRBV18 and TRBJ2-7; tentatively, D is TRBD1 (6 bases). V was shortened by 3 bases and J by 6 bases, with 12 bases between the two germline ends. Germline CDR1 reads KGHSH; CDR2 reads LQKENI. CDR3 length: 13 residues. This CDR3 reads CASSPGTPLEQYF. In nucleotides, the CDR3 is TGTGCCAGCTCACCGGGGACACCTCTCGAGCAGTACTTC.

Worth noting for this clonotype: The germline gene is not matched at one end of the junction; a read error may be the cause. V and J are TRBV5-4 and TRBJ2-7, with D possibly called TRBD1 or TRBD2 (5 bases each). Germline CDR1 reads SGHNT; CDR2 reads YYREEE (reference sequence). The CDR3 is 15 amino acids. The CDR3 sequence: CASSLGTDPSYELYF. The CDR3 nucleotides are TGTGCCAGCAGCTTAGGGACGGACCCTTCCTACGAGCTGTACTTC. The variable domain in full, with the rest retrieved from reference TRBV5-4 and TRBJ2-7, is ETGVTQSPTHLIKTRGQQVTLRCSSQSGHNTVSWYQQALGQGPQFIFQYYREEENGRGNFPPRFSGLQFPNYSSELNVNALELDDSALYLCASSLGTDPSYELYFGPGTRLTVT.